This record concerns one TCR beta chain sequence. The antigen is undetermined. This could be a read error, since a much larger clone is one nucleotide away. These data originate in a study of glioma-infiltrating T cells. Overall study results and limits: Tissue and blood shared very few CDR3 sequences. Non-neoplastic patients had below-expected tissue-blood divergence, while all gliomas exceeded expectation.

Amplification of TCR alpha and beta CDR3 regions from RNA used iRepertoire nested multiplex PCR. Via MiXCR, TCRdb re-called the multiplex PCR reads, giving one row per CDR3 protein. The sample shows about 93,000 distinct CDR3 sequences, around 37% of them seen only once. The TCR was taken from a human donor with low-grade glioma or glioblastoma, undergoing nonglioma brain surgery, or in good health (not recorded which). Source material: glioma tissue, nonneoplastic brain tissue, or PBMCs (not recorded which).

CDR3 DNA sequence: TGTGCCAGCATCATAAAGGGGGATACGCAGTATTTT. Translating it yields CASIIKGDTQYF. The J gene is TRBJ2-3, the V gene TRBV6-1, with a weak D call TRBD1 (5 bases). Germline V gene lookup returns CDR1 MNHNS and CDR2 SASEGT. CDR3 length equals 12 residues. V was clipped by 7 bases and J by 6 bases, with 11 bases between them.